This T cell receptor beta chain came from a study of OX40 agonist ivuxolimab in advanced cancers. Of note for this clone: The same CDR3 arises from other DNA sequences in this sample as well.

From germline, CDR1 is KGHSH and CDR2 LQKENI. The CDR3 is made up of 13 amino acids. V shed 3 bases and J shed 4 bases, with 7 bases lying between them. The data were produced by immunoSEQ multiplex PCR, yet TCRdb's version contains in-frame clones alone and is incomplete. The sample yields approximately 91,000 clones, roughly 89% seen once. Source: CD4+ or CD8+ T cells sorted from blood, taken in a trial of the OX40 agonist ivuxolimab. This TCR was sampled from an adult with an advanced solid tumor such as melanoma, head and neck, liver or kidney cancer. This chain links TRBV18 with TRBJ1-5; D gene ambiguous. The CDR3 region has the DNA TGTGCCAGCTCACCGGGAGGGAATCAGCCCCAGCATTTT. This translates into CASSPGGNQPQHF.